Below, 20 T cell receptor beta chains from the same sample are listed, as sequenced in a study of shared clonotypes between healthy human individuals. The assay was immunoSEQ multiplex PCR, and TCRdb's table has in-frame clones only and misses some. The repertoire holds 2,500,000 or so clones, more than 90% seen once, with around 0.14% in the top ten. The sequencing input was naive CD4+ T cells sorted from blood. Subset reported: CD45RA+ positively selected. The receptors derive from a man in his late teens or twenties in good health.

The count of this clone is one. The DNA of the CDR3 is TGTGCCAGCAGTCAGGACCATCTCTATGGCTACACCTTC. Translating gives CASSQDHLYGYTF. This chain connects TRBV7-9 to TRBJ1-2, with unresolved D. CDR1 SEHNR and CDR2 FQNEAQ come from the germline V gene (reference sequence). CDR3 length: 13 amino acids. V lost 6 bases to trimming and J lost 4 bases, with 12 bases between them.

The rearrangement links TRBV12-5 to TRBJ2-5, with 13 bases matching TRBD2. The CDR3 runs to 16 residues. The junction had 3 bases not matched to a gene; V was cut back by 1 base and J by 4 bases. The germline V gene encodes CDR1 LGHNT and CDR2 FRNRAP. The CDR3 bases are TGTGCTAGTGGTTTGGCAGGACTAGCGGGAGCAGAGACCCAGTACTTC. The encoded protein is CASGLAGLAGAETQYF.

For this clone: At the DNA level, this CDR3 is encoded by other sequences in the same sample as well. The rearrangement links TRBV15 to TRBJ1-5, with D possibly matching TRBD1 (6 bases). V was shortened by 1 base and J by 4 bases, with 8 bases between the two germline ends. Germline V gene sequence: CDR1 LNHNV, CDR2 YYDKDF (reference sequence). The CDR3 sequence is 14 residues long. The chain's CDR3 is CATSRGQVNQPQHF. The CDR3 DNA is TGTGCCACCAGCAGAGGACAGGTTAATCAGCCCCAGCATTTT.

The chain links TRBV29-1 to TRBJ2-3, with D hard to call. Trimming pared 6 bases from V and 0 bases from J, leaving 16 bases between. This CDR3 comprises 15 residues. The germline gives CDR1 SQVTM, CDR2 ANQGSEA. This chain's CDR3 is CSVVTDFGSTDTQYF. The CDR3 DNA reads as TGCAGCGTCGTGACCGATTTTGGGAGCACAGATACGCAGTATTTT.

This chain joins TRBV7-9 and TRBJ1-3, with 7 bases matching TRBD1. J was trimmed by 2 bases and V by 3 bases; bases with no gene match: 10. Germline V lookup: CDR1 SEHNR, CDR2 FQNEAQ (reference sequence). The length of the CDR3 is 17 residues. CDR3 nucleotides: TGTGCCAGCAGCTTTTCACCTAAGGACAGGCCTGGAAACACCATATATTTT. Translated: CASSFSPKDRPGNTIYF.

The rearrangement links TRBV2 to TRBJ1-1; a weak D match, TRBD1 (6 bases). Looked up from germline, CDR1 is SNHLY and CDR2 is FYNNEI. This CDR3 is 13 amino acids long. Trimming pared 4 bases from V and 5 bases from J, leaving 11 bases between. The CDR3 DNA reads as TGTGCCAGCAGTGGGGGGGGGCCTACTGAAGCTTTCTTT. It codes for CASSGGGPTEAFF.

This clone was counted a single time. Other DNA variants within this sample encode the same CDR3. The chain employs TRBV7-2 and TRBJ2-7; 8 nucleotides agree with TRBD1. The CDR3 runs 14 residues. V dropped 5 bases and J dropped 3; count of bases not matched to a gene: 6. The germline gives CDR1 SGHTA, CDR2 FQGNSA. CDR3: CASSLGTGNYEQYF. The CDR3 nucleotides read TGTGCCAGCAGCCTAGGGACAGGCAACTACGAGCAGTACTTC.

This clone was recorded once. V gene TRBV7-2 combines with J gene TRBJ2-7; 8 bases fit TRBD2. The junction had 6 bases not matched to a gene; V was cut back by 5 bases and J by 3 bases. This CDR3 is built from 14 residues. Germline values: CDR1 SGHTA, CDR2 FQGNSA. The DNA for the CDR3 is TGTGCCAGCAGCCCGGGGACTAGTGACTACGAGCAGTACTTC. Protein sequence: CASSPGTSDYEQYF.

CDR3 in DNA: TGTGCCAGCAGCAAAGAACTACGAGATTCACCCCTCCACTTT. Translating gives CASSKELRDSPLHF. V and J are TRBV7-9 and TRBJ1-6; D gene uncertain. The CDR3 contains 14 residues. V was shortened by 5 bases and J by 8 bases, with 13 bases between the two germline ends. Germline V lookup: CDR1 SEHNR, CDR2 FQNEAQ (reference sequence).

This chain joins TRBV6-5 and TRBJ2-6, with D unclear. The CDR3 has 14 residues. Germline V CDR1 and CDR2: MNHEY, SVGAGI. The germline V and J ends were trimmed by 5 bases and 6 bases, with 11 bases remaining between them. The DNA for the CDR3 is TGTGCCAGCAGTCCCCGGACCCAGGCCAACGTCCTGACTTTC. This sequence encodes CASSPRTQANVLTF.

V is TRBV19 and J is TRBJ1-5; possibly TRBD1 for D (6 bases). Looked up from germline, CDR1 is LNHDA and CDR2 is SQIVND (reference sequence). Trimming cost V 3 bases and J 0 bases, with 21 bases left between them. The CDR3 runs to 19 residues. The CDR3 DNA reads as TGTGCCAGTAGTATGACACCGGGACAAAACCTTTATAGCAATCAGCCCCAGCATTTT. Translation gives CASSMTPGQNLYSNQPQHF.

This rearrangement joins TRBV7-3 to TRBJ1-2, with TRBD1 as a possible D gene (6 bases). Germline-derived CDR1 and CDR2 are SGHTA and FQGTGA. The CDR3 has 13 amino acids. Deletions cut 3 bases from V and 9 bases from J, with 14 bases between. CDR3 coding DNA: TGTGCCAGCAGCTTTTCCGGGACATCCAGCTACACCTTC. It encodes CASSFSGTSSYTF. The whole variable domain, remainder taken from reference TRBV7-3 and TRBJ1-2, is GAGVSQTPSNKVTEKGKYVELRCDPISGHTALYWYRQSLGQGPEFLIYFQGTGAADDSGLPNDRFFAVRPEGSVSTLKIQRTERGDSAVYLCASSFSGTSSYTFGSGTRLTVV.

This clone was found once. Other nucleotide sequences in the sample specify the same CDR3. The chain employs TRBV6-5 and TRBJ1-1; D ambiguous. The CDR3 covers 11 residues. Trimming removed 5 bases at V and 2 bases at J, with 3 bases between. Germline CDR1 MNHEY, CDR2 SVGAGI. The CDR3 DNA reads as TGTGCCAGCAGTAAAAACACTGAAGCTTTCTTT. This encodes CASSKNTEAFF.

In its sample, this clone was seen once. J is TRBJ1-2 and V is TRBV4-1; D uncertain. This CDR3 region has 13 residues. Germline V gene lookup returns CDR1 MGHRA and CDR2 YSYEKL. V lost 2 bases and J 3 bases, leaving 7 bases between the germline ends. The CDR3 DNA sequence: TGCGCCAGCAGCCAAACGGACGACTATGGCTACACCTTC. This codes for CASSQTDDYGYTF.

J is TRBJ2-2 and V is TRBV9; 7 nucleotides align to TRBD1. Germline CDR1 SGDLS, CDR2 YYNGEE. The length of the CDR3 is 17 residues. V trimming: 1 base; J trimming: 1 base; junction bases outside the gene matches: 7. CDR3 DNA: TGTGCCAGCAGCGTACGACTCCGGGACAGGAACACCGGGGAGCTGTTTTTT. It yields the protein CASSVRLRDRNTGELFF.

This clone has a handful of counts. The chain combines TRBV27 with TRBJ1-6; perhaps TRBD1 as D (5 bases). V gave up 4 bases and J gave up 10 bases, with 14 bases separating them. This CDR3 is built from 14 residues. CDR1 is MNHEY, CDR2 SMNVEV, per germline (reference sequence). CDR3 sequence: CASSSGAFPSPLHF. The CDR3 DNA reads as TGTGCCAGCAGTTCCGGGGCCTTTCCCTCACCCCTCCACTTT.

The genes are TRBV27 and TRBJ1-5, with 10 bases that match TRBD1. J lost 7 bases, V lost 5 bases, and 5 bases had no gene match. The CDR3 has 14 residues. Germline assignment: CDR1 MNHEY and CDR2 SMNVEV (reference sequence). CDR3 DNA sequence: TGTGCCAGCAGTCCCGGGACAGGGGTCCAGCCCCAGCATTTT. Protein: CASSPGTGVQPQHF.

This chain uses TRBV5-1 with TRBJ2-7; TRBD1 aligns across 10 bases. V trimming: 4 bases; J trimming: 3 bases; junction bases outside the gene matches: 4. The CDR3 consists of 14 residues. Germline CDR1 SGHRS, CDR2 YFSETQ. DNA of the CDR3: TGCGCCAGCAGCGGGGACAGGGGTTTCTACGAGCAGTACTTC. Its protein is CASSGDRGFYEQYF.

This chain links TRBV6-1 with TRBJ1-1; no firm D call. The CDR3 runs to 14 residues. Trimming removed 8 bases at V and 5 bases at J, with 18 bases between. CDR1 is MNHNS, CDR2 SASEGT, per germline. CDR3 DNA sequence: TGTGCCAGCGTAGGTCCAGGCAGGCAGACTGAAGCTTTCTTT. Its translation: CASVGPGRQTEAFF.

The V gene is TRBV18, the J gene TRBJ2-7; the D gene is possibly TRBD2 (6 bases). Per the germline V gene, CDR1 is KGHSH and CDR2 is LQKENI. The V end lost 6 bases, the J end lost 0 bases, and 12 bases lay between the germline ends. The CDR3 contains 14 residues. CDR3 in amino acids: CASSKAGSSYEQYF. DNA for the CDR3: TGTGCCAGCTCTAAGGCGGGGAGCTCCTACGAGCAGTACTTC. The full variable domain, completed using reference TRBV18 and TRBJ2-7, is NAGVMQNPRHLVRRRGQEARLRCSPMKGHSHVYWYRQLPEEGLKFMVYLQKENIIDESGMPKERFSAEFPKEGPSILRIQQVVRGDSAAYFCASSKAGSSYEQYFGPGTRLTVT.